This is a list of T cell receptor beta chains from one sample in a study of regulatory T cells in long-lasting Graves disease. TCRdb re-analysed the multiplex PCR reads in MiXCR, keeping a single row per CDR3 protein. The table lists approximately 300,000 distinct CDR3 sequences, roughly 18% of them singletons. The specimen was peripheral blood mononuclear cells (PBMCs), collected at new diagnosis, from a patient treated with antithyroid drugs. The receptors originated from a female donor with Graves disease. Each CDR3 is given with its conserved first and last residue. The D gene is left open where the match is weak. The size field is filled for only some rows; it gives once, few, many or a size class.

cdr3_nt: TGTGCCAGCAGTTTATATAGCGGTAGCTCCTACGAGCAGTACTTC
cdr3_aa: CASSLYSGSSYEQYF
j_call: TRBJ2-7
cdr3_length: 15
d_call: .
clone_size: many
v_call: TRBV28

cdr3_nt: TGTGCTAGTGGTTTGGTACCCTCGAGCACAGATACGCAGTATTTT
cdr3_aa: CASGLVPSSTDTQYF
j_call: TRBJ2-3
cdr3_length: 15
d_call: .
clone_size: many
v_call: TRBV12-5

cdr3_nt: TGTGCCAGCAGCTACACTAGCGGGAGAGGAATAGATACGCAGTATTTT
cdr3_aa: CASSYTSGRGIDTQYF
j_call: TRBJ2-3
cdr3_length: 16
d_call: TRBD2
clone_size: once
v_call: TRBV11-3

cdr3_nt: TGTGCTAGTGGTTTCCTTGACCACAGCGAAGACTTC
cdr3_aa: CASGFLDHSEDF
j_call: TRBJ2-7
cdr3_length: 12
d_call: .
clone_size: .
v_call: TRBV12-5

cdr3_nt: TGCGCCAGCAGCTTGGCGAGGACAGGGGATCAGCCCCAGCATTTT
cdr3_aa: CASSLARTGDQPQHF
j_call: TRBJ1-5
cdr3_length: 15
d_call: TRBD1
clone_size: .
v_call: TRBV5-1

cdr3_nt: TGTGCCAGCGAGCCAAGCCATCTGGGGCGACAGGAAAACATTCAGTACTTC
cdr3_aa: CASEPSHLGRQENIQYF
j_call: TRBJ2-4
cdr3_length: 17
d_call: .
clone_size: many
v_call: TRBV3-1

cdr3_nt: TGTGCCATCAGTGACGAGTTCCTGAACACTGAAGCTTTCTTT
cdr3_aa: CAISDEFLNTEAFF
j_call: TRBJ1-1
cdr3_length: 14
d_call: .
clone_size: .
v_call: TRBV10-3

cdr3_nt: TGTGCCTGGAGTCCCGTGGGGAGGGGATACAATGAGCAGTTCTTC
cdr3_aa: CAWSPVGRGYNEQFF
j_call: TRBJ2-1
cdr3_length: 15
d_call: TRBD2
clone_size: few
v_call: TRBV30

cdr3_nt: TGTGCCAGCAGTACAAGACGGACGGGGAGCAATGAGCAGTTCTTC
cdr3_aa: CASSTRRTGSNEQFF
j_call: TRBJ2-1
cdr3_length: 15
d_call: .
clone_size: many
v_call: TRBV12-3/TRBV12-4

cdr3_nt: TGTGCCAGCAGGATCTCCGGGACAGGGAATTCACCCCTCCACTTT
cdr3_aa: CASRISGTGNSPLHF
j_call: TRBJ1-6
cdr3_length: 15
d_call: TRBD1
clone_size: .
v_call: TRBV12-3/TRBV12-4

cdr3_nt: TGTGCCAGCAGCCCACTTAAGCGGTCGAGGACCGGGGAGCTGTTTTTT
cdr3_aa: CASSPLKRSRTGELFF
j_call: TRBJ2-2
cdr3_length: 16
d_call: .
clone_size: many
v_call: TRBV5-6

cdr3_nt: TGTGCCAGCAGTTACTCGCAGGGGTACCAGCCCCAGCATTTT
cdr3_aa: CASSYSQGYQPQHF
j_call: TRBJ1-5
cdr3_length: 14
d_call: .
clone_size: few
v_call: TRBV6-5

cdr3_nt: TGTGCCAGTAGTATATCGGTGTGGAACGAGCAGTACTTC
cdr3_aa: CASSISVWNEQYF
j_call: TRBJ2-7
cdr3_length: 13
d_call: .
clone_size: .
v_call: TRBV19

cdr3_nt: TGTGCCAGCAGCTCCGGGACAGGGGATAGAGCTTTCTTT
cdr3_aa: CASSSGTGDRAFF
j_call: TRBJ1-1
cdr3_length: 13
d_call: TRBD1
clone_size: .
v_call: TRBV12-3/TRBV12-4

cdr3_nt: TGTGCCAGCAGTGGGTCAGGAGGGGATGGCGAGCAGTACTTC
cdr3_aa: CASSGSGGDGEQYF
j_call: TRBJ2-7
cdr3_length: 14
d_call: .
clone_size: few
v_call: TRBV6-1

cdr3_nt: TGTGCCAGTAGTATTTTCCAGGGGGCCTACGAGCAGTACTTC
cdr3_aa: CASSIFQGAYEQYF
j_call: TRBJ2-7
cdr3_length: 14
d_call: TRBD1
clone_size: .
v_call: TRBV19

cdr3_nt: TGTGCCAGCAGCTTAGACCAAGAGACCCAGTACTTC
cdr3_aa: CASSLDQETQYF
j_call: TRBJ2-5
cdr3_length: 12
d_call: .
clone_size: many
v_call: TRBV11-2

cdr3_nt: TGCGCCAGCAGCTTGCAGTTGGGGACACGGGGGATCCCAGATACGCAGTATTTT
cdr3_aa: CASSLQLGTRGIPDTQYF
j_call: TRBJ2-3
cdr3_length: 18
d_call: .
clone_size: .
v_call: TRBV5-1

cdr3_nt: TGTGCCAGTAGTCCGACGGGACAGTCTCTCTATGGCTACACCTTC
cdr3_aa: CASSPTGQSLYGYTF
j_call: TRBJ1-2
cdr3_length: 15
d_call: TRBD1
clone_size: few
v_call: TRBV19

cdr3_nt: TGTGCCTGGAGTCCAGACGGGGGGGGCGGGAGGAATGAGCAGTTCTTC
cdr3_aa: CAWSPDGGGGRNEQFF
j_call: TRBJ2-1
cdr3_length: 16
d_call: TRBD2
clone_size: few
v_call: TRBV30

cdr3_nt: TGTGCCAGCAGAGGGGGAATGCTAGCGGGAGGGCCGCGGCAGCCCAATGAGCAGTTCTTC
cdr3_aa: CASRGGMLAGGPRQPNEQFF
j_call: TRBJ2-1
cdr3_length: 20
d_call: TRBD2
clone_size: many
v_call: TRBV2

cdr3_nt: TGCGCCAGCAGCCACCAGCGGGAGGGTTGGGATCAGTGCTTC
cdr3_aa: CASSHQREGWDQCF
j_call: TRBJ2-1
cdr3_length: 14
d_call: TRBD2
clone_size: .
v_call: TRBV4-1

cdr3_nt: TGTGCCATCTCCCTCGGGACGCCGAGCACAGATACGCAGTATTTT
cdr3_aa: CAISLGTPSTDTQYF
j_call: TRBJ2-3
cdr3_length: 15
d_call: .
clone_size: many
v_call: TRBV6-1

cdr3_nt: TGTGCCAGTAGTATAGACGGGGGGTCGGATGGCTACACCTTC
cdr3_aa: CASSIDGGSDGYTF
j_call: TRBJ1-2
cdr3_length: 14
d_call: .
clone_size: few
v_call: TRBV19

cdr3_nt: TGTGCCAGCAGGACTAGTCCCAATGAGCAGTTCTTC
cdr3_aa: CASRTSPNEQFF
j_call: TRBJ2-1
cdr3_length: 12
d_call: .
clone_size: many
v_call: TRBV27

cdr3_nt: TGTGCCAGCAGCTTGAGTTTTAACGGAGCTAATCAGCCCCAGCATTTT
cdr3_aa: CASSLSFNGANQPQHF
j_call: TRBJ1-5
cdr3_length: 16
d_call: .
clone_size: many
v_call: TRBV5-5

cdr3_nt: TGTGCCATCAGTGAGCCAGGACAGGGGGCGACAGATACGCAGTATTTT
cdr3_aa: CAISEPGQGATDTQYF
j_call: TRBJ2-3
cdr3_length: 16
d_call: TRBD1
clone_size: few
v_call: TRBV10-3

cdr3_nt: TGCAGCGTTGTGGCGGGACCTAGCACAGATACGCAGTATTTT
cdr3_aa: CSVVAGPSTDTQYF
j_call: TRBJ2-3
cdr3_length: 14
d_call: .
clone_size: many
v_call: TRBV29-1

cdr3_nt: TGTGCCAGTAGTCTGACAGGGGGCTCGTACAATGAGCAGTTCTTC
cdr3_aa: CASSLTGGSYNEQFF
j_call: TRBJ2-1
cdr3_length: 15
d_call: TRBD1
clone_size: few
v_call: TRBV19

cdr3_nt: TGTGCCAGCATTCCGGGACAGGGTCCGGGCTACACCTTC
cdr3_aa: CASIPGQGPGYTF
j_call: TRBJ1-2
cdr3_length: 13
d_call: TRBD1
clone_size: many
v_call: TRBV2

cdr3_nt: TGCAGTGCTAGACACCAAAGACTAGTCTATGAGCAGTTCTTC
cdr3_aa: CSARHQRLVYEQFF
j_call: TRBJ2-1
cdr3_length: 14
d_call: .
clone_size: once
v_call: TRBV20-1

cdr3_nt: TGCAGCGTCGGCGGGGTTAAAGAGACCCAGTACTTC
cdr3_aa: CSVGGVKETQYF
j_call: TRBJ2-5
cdr3_length: 12
d_call: .
clone_size: few
v_call: TRBV29-1

cdr3_nt: TGTGCCAGCAGCTTTGGTAAGGCCAATGAGCAGTTCTTC
cdr3_aa: CASSFGKANEQFF
j_call: TRBJ2-1
cdr3_length: 13
d_call: .
clone_size: many
v_call: TRBV7-3

cdr3_nt: TGTGCCAGCGGGGGGACGGCGAACACTGAAGCTTTCTTT
cdr3_aa: CASGGTANTEAFF
j_call: TRBJ1-1
cdr3_length: 13
d_call: .
clone_size: many
v_call: TRBV9

cdr3_nt: TGTGCCTGGAGTGTAACCCCCTCCGGGGAGCTGTTTTTT
cdr3_aa: CAWSVTPSGELFF
j_call: TRBJ2-2
cdr3_length: 13
d_call: .
clone_size: .
v_call: TRBV30

cdr3_nt: TGTGCCAGCAGCCCCGACAGGGCCCGCCAGCCCTATGGCTACACCTTC
cdr3_aa: CASSPDRARQPYGYTF
j_call: TRBJ1-2
cdr3_length: 16
d_call: TRBD1
clone_size: .
v_call: TRBV5-4

cdr3_nt: TGTGCCAGCAGTTACTCAGGAGCGGGAGCAACAGATACGCAGCATTTT
cdr3_aa: CASSYSGAGATDTQHF
j_call: TRBJ1-5
cdr3_length: 16
d_call: .
clone_size: .
v_call: TRBV6-5

cdr3_nt: TGTGCCAGTAGTTTAAGGGAATCCCCCCCCGGGGAGCTGTTTTTT
cdr3_aa: CASSLRESPPGELFF
j_call: TRBJ2-2
cdr3_length: 15
d_call: .
clone_size: .
v_call: TRBV19

cdr3_nt: TGTGCTTCGGGACAGGGGGGTTCACCCCTCCACTTT
cdr3_aa: CASGQGGSPLHF
j_call: TRBJ1-6
cdr3_length: 12
d_call: TRBD1
clone_size: .
v_call: TRBV30

cdr3_nt: TGTGCCTGGAGTGGGGGGGGTCTGGGGATTTATGGCTACACCTTC
cdr3_aa: CAWSGGGLGIYGYTF
j_call: TRBJ1-2
cdr3_length: 15
d_call: .
clone_size: .
v_call: TRBV30

cdr3_nt: TGTGCCAGCAGCTTAGATTCGGGACAGGAAGGCGAGCAGTACTTC
cdr3_aa: CASSLDSGQEGEQYF
j_call: TRBJ2-7
cdr3_length: 15
d_call: TRBD1
clone_size: .
v_call: TRBV11-3

cdr3_nt: TGTGCCGGGGGGGCTCGGGACAGCGGGAATGAGCAGTTCTTC
cdr3_aa: CAGGARDSGNEQFF
j_call: TRBJ2-1
cdr3_length: 14
d_call: .
clone_size: .
v_call: TRBV6-2/TRBV6-3

cdr3_nt: TGTGCCACCAGTGATTTACGCGGGAGCTCCTACAATGAGCAGTTCTTC
cdr3_aa: CATSDLRGSSYNEQFF
j_call: TRBJ2-1
cdr3_length: 16
d_call: TRBD2
clone_size: .
v_call: TRBV24-1

cdr3_nt: TGCAGTGCCGCATCCGGGGGACAGTGGGGCACTGAAGCTTTCTTT
cdr3_aa: CSAASGGQWGTEAFF
j_call: TRBJ1-1
cdr3_length: 15
d_call: TRBD1
clone_size: many
v_call: TRBV20-1

cdr3_nt: TGTGCCAGCAGAAGTAGCGGGAGAAGAAATGAGCAGTTCTTC
cdr3_aa: CASRSSGRRNEQFF
j_call: TRBJ2-1
cdr3_length: 14
d_call: TRBD2
clone_size: few
v_call: TRBV6-1

cdr3_nt: TGTGCCAGCAGTCAGGGTGGTAAGACAGATACGCAGTATTTT
cdr3_aa: CASSQGGKTDTQYF
j_call: TRBJ2-3
cdr3_length: 14
d_call: .
clone_size: many
v_call: TRBV28

cdr3_nt: TGCGCCAGCAGCGACGGGGAGCGGGGGGAGACCCAGTACTTC
cdr3_aa: CASSDGERGETQYF
j_call: TRBJ2-5
cdr3_length: 14
d_call: TRBD2
clone_size: many
v_call: TRBV5-1

cdr3_nt: TGTGCCAGCAGCGGACAGGGAAACTCTGGAAACACCATATATTTT
cdr3_aa: CASSGQGNSGNTIYF
j_call: TRBJ1-3
cdr3_length: 15
d_call: TRBD1
clone_size: many
v_call: TRBV5-5

cdr3_nt: TGTGCCAGCACTCCGGGACTAGGGAGGACAGATACGCAGTATTTT
cdr3_aa: CASTPGLGRTDTQYF
j_call: TRBJ2-3
cdr3_length: 15
d_call: TRBD2
clone_size: .
v_call: TRBV27

cdr3_nt: TGTGCCAGCTCGCCTACAGGGACTAATGAGCAGTTCTTC
cdr3_aa: CASSPTGTNEQFF
j_call: TRBJ2-1
cdr3_length: 13
d_call: .
clone_size: many
v_call: TRBV18

cdr3_nt: TGCGCCAGCAGACAACTTTTGACAGGGTCCACTAAAAATCAGCCCCAGCATTTT
cdr3_aa: CASRQLLTGSTKNQPQHF
j_call: TRBJ1-5
cdr3_length: 18
d_call: TRBD1
clone_size: few
v_call: TRBV4-1

cdr3_nt: TGTGCCAGCAGTTACCCTGTCGAGGCTGGGGCCAACGTCCTGACTTTC
cdr3_aa: CASSYPVEAGANVLTF
j_call: TRBJ2-6
cdr3_length: 16
d_call: .
clone_size: once
v_call: TRBV6-5

cdr3_nt: TGTGCCATCAGATTAGCGAATGGGGACTATGGCTACACCTTC
cdr3_aa: CAIRLANGDYGYTF
j_call: TRBJ1-2
cdr3_length: 14
d_call: .
clone_size: many
v_call: TRBV10-3

cdr3_nt: TGTGCCAGCAGAATAAGCGGGAGCCCTTACAATGAGCAGTTCTTC
cdr3_aa: CASRISGSPYNEQFF
j_call: TRBJ2-1
cdr3_length: 15
d_call: TRBD2
clone_size: .
v_call: TRBV6-1

cdr3_nt: TGTGCCAGCAGTCCTCCACTAGTTTGGGAGACCCAATACTTC
cdr3_aa: CASSPPLVWETQYF
j_call: TRBJ2-5
cdr3_length: 14
d_call: .
clone_size: few
v_call: TRBV7-9